This entry concerns a single T cell receptor (beta chain). Its antigen is unknown. CDR1 and CDR2 from the germline V gene are SEHNR and FQNEAQ (reference sequence). This CDR3 comprises 16 residues. J gave up 2 bases and V 4 bases, and 6 bases lay outside the gene matches. These data belong to a study of cytomegalovirus exposure and HLA in healthy donors. Findings of the study overall: In an earlier analysis, productive rearrangement rates for most beta V segments clustered near 87% or 30%.

PCR employed 60 Vbeta and 13 Jbeta primers. The method was immunoSEQ multiplex PCR; TCRdb's version includes in-frame clones alone and lacks a portion of them. The top ten clones hold more than 3% of a sample with 100,000 to 150,000 clones, 78% of them seen once. This TCR derives from a middle-aged man in good health and CMV-seronegative. The genes are TRBV7-9 and TRBJ1-2; 11 bases align to TRBD1. Sequencing was carried out using PBMCs. CDR3 residues: CASSSGQGAQNYGYTF. The CDR3 region has the DNA TGTGCCAGCAGCTCCGGACAGGGGGCGCAGAACTATGGCTACACCTTC.